This T cell receptor beta chain was captured in a study of vaccination effects on CD4 cells after COVID-19. Study overall: Everyone in the study got two shots of either the BNT162b2 or mRNA-1273 vaccine.

This table comes from immunoSEQ multiplex PCR, and its TCRdb copy is limited to in-frame clones, with some not included. This table holds about 38,000 clones, about two thirds found once. About this clone itself: The antigen is unknown.

Study results and limitations: At late timepoints after vaccination, vaccine- and infection-induced clones shrank markedly.

The CDR3 has 16 residues. Looked up from germline, CDR1 is MDHEN and CDR2 is SYDVKM. V shed 0 bases and J shed 7 bases, with 13 bases lying between them. Antigen-specific CD4+ T cells were expanded with viral peptide pools in the ViraFEST assay before sequencing. Researchers isolated CD4+ T cells once approximately ten days of culture had elapsed. Vaccinees lacked prior SARS-CoV-2 infection and tested negative for nucleocapsid antibodies. Roughly 2 million PBMC per well were cultured with approximately 10 IU/ml IL-2 and 8 to 10 ug/ml peptides. The sample in question was CD4+ T cells from PBMCs cultured with SARS-CoV-2 spike peptides, obtained before COVID-19 vaccination. This sequence originates from a human donor who received a COVID-19 vaccine. The V gene is TRBV28, the J gene TRBJ1-6, with D perhaps TRBD1 (6 bases). CDR3 DNA: TGTGCCAGCAGTTTATGGGGGGGGGCTTTCAATTCACCCCTCCACTTT. Residues: CASSLWGGAFNSPLHF.